Below, 22 T cell receptor beta chains from the same sample are listed, as sequenced in a study of shared clonotypes between healthy human individuals. Using immunoSEQ multiplex PCR, the repertoire was profiled, and TCRdb retains in-frame clones only, with some absent. Of 1.6 million or so clones detected, around 95% appear once; the ten largest clones hold approximately 1.1%. The sample was naive CD4+ T cells sorted from blood. Subset: CD45RA+ positively selected. These receptors were taken from a man aged 25-45 years in good health.

The V call is TRBV28, the J call TRBJ1-1; the D is unclear. V shed 6 bases and J shed 3 bases, with 11 bases lying between them. Germline CDR1 MDHEN, CDR2 SYDVKM. The CDR3 has 13 residues. The CDR3 region is CASRPWVDTEAFF. As DNA, the CDR3 is TGTGCCAGCAGACCATGGGTGGACACTGAAGCTTTCTTT.

The V call is TRBV6-5, the J call TRBJ1-1; D perhaps matches TRBD1 (5 bases). Trimming stripped 2 bases from V and 4 bases from J, with 11 bases between. Germline CDR1 is MNHEY and CDR2 is SVGAGI. The CDR3 runs to 14 residues. The DNA for the CDR3 is TGTGCCAGCAGTTACGGGGGGTGGGGCACTGAAGCTTTCTTT. This codes for CASSYGGWGTEAFF.

The chain is built from TRBV27 and TRBJ2-5; D call uncertain. The CDR3 runs to 13 residues. With 0 bases removed from V and 7 bases from J, the gap between germline ends came to 9 bases. The germline CDR1 and CDR2 sequences are MNHEY and SMNVEV (reference sequence). The CDR3 loop is CASSLSGVGTQYF. The CDR3 DNA is TGTGCCAGCAGTTTATCCGGCGTTGGGACCCAGTACTTC.

This sequence joins TRBV5-1 and TRBJ2-2, with 8 bases lining up with TRBD2. The V gene's germline CDR1 is SGHRS and CDR2 YFSETQ. V trimming: 0 bases; J trimming: 5 bases; junction bases outside the gene matches: 9. The CDR3 spans 17 residues. The CDR3 here is CASSLGVGLVTTGELFF. Written as DNA, the CDR3 is TGCGCCAGCAGCTTGGGAGTGGGACTAGTTACTACCGGGGAGCTGTTTTTT.

Here the CDR3 DNA reads TGCGCCAGCAGCCAATGGACAGGGTATACAGAGACCCAGTACTTC. Its protein product is CASSQWTGYTETQYF. The chain employs TRBV4-3 and TRBJ2-5; TRBD1 matches at 8 bases. The CDR3 length is 15 residues. Per the germline V gene, CDR1 is LGHNA and CDR2 is YSLEER. V dropped 2 bases and J dropped 4; count of bases not matched to a gene: 6.

Concerning this clone: This sample also contains other DNA sequences that code for the same CDR3. This chain joins TRBV5-1 and TRBJ2-5; possible D gene TRBD1, 6 bases. Per germline, CDR1 SGHRS and CDR2 YFSETQ. CDR3 length equals 12 residues. V was trimmed by 3 bases and J by 5 bases, leaving 8 bases between them. CDR3 DNA: TGCGCCAGCAGCTCTCAGGGGGAGACCCAGTACTTC. Its translation is CASSSQGETQYF. Full variable domain (outside the CDR3, taken from reference TRBV5-1 and TRBJ2-5): KAGVTQTPRYLIKTRGQQVTLSCSPISGHRSVSWYQQTPGQGLQFLFEYFSETQRNKGNFPGRFSGRQFSNSRSEMNVSTLELGDSALYLCASSSQGETQYFGPGTRLLVL.

The CDR3 nucleotides are TGCGCCAGCAGCTTGGAGGCAGCTCCGACCTACGAGCAGTACTTC. Translation: CASSLEAAPTYEQYF. The chain links TRBV5-1 to TRBJ2-7, with unresolved D. The CDR3 has 15 residues. Trimming shortened V by 0 bases and J by 2 bases, and 12 bases separated the two germline ends. Germline CDR1 SGHRS, CDR2 YFSETQ.

In this sample, this clone turned up once. The chain is built from TRBV10-3 and TRBJ2-7; possibly TRBD1 or TRBD2 for D (6 bases each). Germline V CDR1 and CDR2: ENHRY, SYGVKD. The CDR3 covers 13 residues. V was shortened by 3 bases and J by 7 bases, with 13 bases between the two germline ends. CDR3: CAISEGGPREQYF. The CDR3 DNA sequence: TGTGCCATCAGTGAAGGGGGGCCCAGAGAGCAGTACTTC.

The chain combines TRBV28 with TRBJ2-3; a possible D gene is TRBD2 (6 bases). CDR1 and CDR2 (germline): MDHEN, SYDVKM. This CDR3 region has 16 residues. V lost 7 bases and J 0 bases, leaving 17 bases between the germline ends. CDR3 region: CASTFRRDGSTDTQYF. The DNA for the CDR3 is TGTGCCAGCACCTTTAGGAGGGACGGTAGCACAGATACGCAGTATTTT.

The rearrangement uses TRBV19 and TRBJ1-4, with a possible D match to TRBD1 (5 bases). The CDR3 consists of 15 residues. The germline CDR1 and CDR2 sequences are LNHDA and SQIVND (reference sequence). The V end lost 3 bases, the J end lost 8 bases, and 16 bases lay between the germline ends. The CDR3 spells CASSMWGREKEKLFF. The CDR3 coding sequence is TGTGCCAGTAGTATGTGGGGCAGGGAGAAGGAAAAACTGTTTTTT.

The chain employs TRBV28 and TRBJ2-2; 9 positions agree with TRBD2. V lost 3 bases, J lost 5 bases, and 4 bases stayed unmatched. This CDR3 has 15 residues. CDR1 is MDHEN, CDR2 SYDVKM, per germline. CDR3 amino acids: CASSFSLAGTGELFF. In nucleotides, the CDR3 is TGTGCCAGCAGTTTCTCGCTAGCGGGAACCGGGGAGCTGTTTTTT.

This sequence joins TRBV7-2 and TRBJ2-1, with D possibly matching TRBD1 (5 bases). The CDR3 loop spans 16 amino acids. V lost 3 bases and J lost 1, with 13 bases in between. Germline-derived CDR1 and CDR2 are SGHTA and FQGNSA. The CDR3 DNA reads TGTGCCAGCAGCTTTCCTAGAGCAGGGTCCTACAATGAGCAGTTCTTC. It specifies CASSFPRAGSYNEQFF.

This clone was seen only once. The V call is TRBV11-2, the J call TRBJ2-5; 11 bases are shared with TRBD1. The CDR3 sequence is 16 residues long. Unmatched junction bases numbered 8, after V lost 3 bases and J lost 5 bases. Per germline, CDR1 SGHAT and CDR2 FQNNGV. This chain's CDR3 is CASSFTRTGGDETQYF. Written as DNA, the CDR3 is TGTGCCAGCAGCTTTACCCGGACAGGGGGCGATGAGACCCAGTACTTC.

As regards this clone: The sample has other DNA sequences that encode this CDR3 too. This chain uses TRBV7-2 with TRBJ1-1; D is unresolved. CDR3 size: 13 residues. Trimming stripped 2 bases from V and 1 base from J, with 5 bases between. Germline CDR1 is SGHTA and CDR2 is FQGNSA. The CDR3 loop reads CASSLRRNTEAFF. As DNA, the CDR3 is TGTGCCAGCAGCTTAAGACGGAACACTGAAGCTTTCTTT.

This rearrangement joins TRBV7-2 to TRBJ2-7; no clear D gene. Trimming stripped 0 bases from V and 0 bases from J, with 9 bases between. This CDR3 spans 15 amino acids. Germline V lookup: CDR1 SGHTA, CDR2 FQGNSA. The CDR3 DNA follows: TGTGCCAGCAGCTTAGCAGGGCTTGTCTCCTACGAGCAGTACTTC. This encodes CASSLAGLVSYEQYF.

This chain joins TRBV19 and TRBJ2-7, with 8 bases that match TRBD2. V lost 2 bases, J lost 2 bases, and 5 bases stayed unmatched. The CDR3 covers 15 residues. CDR1 is LNHDA and CDR2 is SQIVND in the germline V gene (reference sequence). The CDR3 region is CASSIQGGRPYEQYF. CDR3 DNA sequence: TGTGCCAGTAGTATACAGGGCGGGAGGCCCTACGAGCAGTACTTC.

This chain uses TRBV5-1 with TRBJ2-3, with 10 bases identical to TRBD2. J gave up 4 bases and V 6 bases, and 8 bases lay outside the gene matches. Germline V gene lookup returns CDR1 SGHRS and CDR2 YFSETQ. The CDR3 spans 15 residues. As DNA, the CDR3 is TGCGCCAGCACTCTGTTAGCGGGAGGAGCAGATACGCAGTATTTT. Its translation: CASTLLAGGADTQYF.

V is TRBV7-9 and J is TRBJ2-1, with 8 positions matching TRBD1. This CDR3 is built from 17 residues. The J segment lost 7 bases and the V segment lost 4 bases, leaving 15 bases of the junction unmatched. Germline V gene data show CDR1 as SEHNR and CDR2 as FQNEAQ (reference sequence). CDR3 in amino acids: CASSSQGAQGGSNEQFF. The CDR3 DNA sequence: TGTGCCAGCAGCTCCCAGGGGGCGCAAGGGGGATCAAATGAGCAGTTCTTC.

The V and J genes are TRBV29-1 and TRBJ2-7, with 13 bases lining up with TRBD2. Germline CDR1 is SQVTM and CDR2 is ANQGSEA. The trim removed 4 bases at V and 6 bases at J, leaving 18 bases unmatched. CDR3 size: 18 residues. The CDR3 DNA follows: TGCAGCGTTGTACTCCTCTCTCGGACTAGCGGGAGTGTAGGCGAGCAGTACTTC. It encodes CSVVLLSRTSGSVGEQYF.

The CDR3 sequence: CASSSHGTGHSSEAFF. CDR3 coding DNA: TGTGCCAGCAGCTCCCACGGGACAGGGCATAGTTCTGAAGCTTTCTTT. The chain joins TRBV9 to TRBJ1-1; the match to TRBD1 covers 9 bases. The V segment lost 4 bases and the J segment 6 bases; nucleotides outside the gene matches: 13. There are 16 residues in the CDR3. Germline V gives CDR1 SGDLS, CDR2 YYNGEE.

This chain uses TRBV29-1 with TRBJ2-1, with 10 bases matching TRBD2. Germline CDR1 is SQVTM and CDR2 is ANQGSEA. The trim removed 4 bases at V and 7 bases at J, leaving 13 bases unmatched. The CDR3 is 16 amino acids. DNA of the CDR3: TGCAGCGTTGCAGATACCGGGACTAGCGTTGATAATGAGCAGTTCTTC. Translated: CSVADTGTSVDNEQFF.

The J gene is TRBJ2-1, the V gene TRBV5-1; 12 bases line up with TRBD2. The germline V gene has CDR1 SGHRS and CDR2 YFSETQ. CDR3 length: 15 amino acids. V shed 0 bases, J shed 12 bases, and the junction held 7 bases outside the gene matches. The CDR3 DNA sequence: TGCGCCAGCAGCTTGGAGGCTAGCGGGAGGGCCCCGCAGTTCTTC. It translates to CASSLEASGRAPQFF.